This T cell receptor beta chain was identified during a study of blood T cell repertoires in COVID-19. Overall study context: Specimens from acute and convalescent COVID-19 originated in the United States, Italy and Spain. Sources were T cells, B-cell-depleted T cells, or PBMCs; the material itself was cDNA or gDNA.

As originally analysed: Reference gene primer amplification gave estimated nucleated cell counts. This table comes from immunoSEQ multiplex PCR, and its TCRdb copy is limited to in-frame clones, with some not included. Clonal size and the V and J genes are those of that table, whereas D and trimming came from the DNA. This sample has about 21,000 clones, with 70% to 90% found just once. The ends lost 1 base at V and 8 bases at J; junction bases unmatched: 11. Germline CDR1 and CDR2: MGHRA and YSYEKL. The CDR3 runs to 16 residues. The source is a human donor with active COVID-19. The donor label of this sample is uncertain. The material sequenced was peripheral blood. V and J are TRBV4-1 and TRBJ2-1; 7 bases agree with TRBD2. The DNA for the CDR3 is TGCGCCAGCAGCCAAGTGCCTAGCGGCGGAGGAGATGAGCAGTTCTTC. Its translation is CASSQVPSGGGDEQFF.